This T cell receptor beta chain came from a study of CD8 T cells in Susac syndrome. Study context: Patients with Susac syndrome were therapy-naive, on corticosteroids, or on intravenous immunoglobulin alone at the time that blood was drawn. Findings of the study overall: The number of Susac-specific public clones found was sixteen in total CD8+ repertoires and five in CD8+ TEMRA repertoires.

The authors reverse transcribed roughly 0.5 to 1 ug RNA with random hexamers. Multiplex immunoSEQ PCR targeted 54 Vbeta and 13 Jbeta TCR beta segments. Each CDR3 protein gets one entry after TCRdb re-called the immunoSEQ multiplex PCR reads with MiXCR. Here the sample spans 120,000 or so distinct CDR3 sequences, 85% to 95% being singletons. This clonotype was picked up one time. Its antigen is unidentified. CDR1 and CDR2 (germline): SGHDT, YYEEEE. The CDR3 has 15 residues. V lost 0 bases to trimming and J lost 1 base, with 11 bases between them. This chain joins TRBV5-6 and TRBJ2-7, with a possible D match to TRBD2 (7 bases). This clonotype was obtained from a human donor with Susac syndrome. Sequences were obtained from CD8+ T cells from PBMCs. The CDR3 protein is CASSLDGGLSYEQYF. Here the CDR3 DNA reads TGTGCCAGCAGCTTGGACGGGGGGCTGTCCTACGAGCAGTACTTC.